The sample holds many counts of the clone carrying this T cell receptor beta chain. This sample was included in a study of regulatory T cells in long-lasting Graves disease. iRepertoire HTBI primers and Arm-PCR of CDR3 regions built TCR beta libraries. Using its own MiXCR run on the multiplex PCR reads, TCRdb lists one record per CDR3 protein. This table has fewer than 450,000 distinct CDR3 sequences, approximately 15% appearing once. J was trimmed by 16 bases and V by 2 bases; bases with no gene match: 8. The V gene's germline CDR1 is MNHEY and CDR2 SMNVEV (reference sequence). This CDR3 region has 12 residues. Time point defined: newly diagnosed GD, antithyroid drugs for less than 3 months. Isolated PBMC RNA provided the starting material for the TCR library. The data also belong to a second study, concerning T cells in Graves' hyperthyroidism and ophthalmopathy.

This sequence originates from a woman in her thirties or forties with Graves disease. The chain links TRBV27 to TRBJ2-1; 7 bases fit TRBD1. The input for sequencing was peripheral blood mononuclear cells (PBMCs), taken at new diagnosis, from a patient treated with antithyroid drugs. The CDR3, as DNA: TGTGCCAGCAGTTTACCCGGACAGGAACGTTTCTTC. Residues: CASSLPGQERFF.